The text below deals with one T cell receptor (beta chain). Its antigen is unidentified. Measured with immunoSEQ multiplex PCR; TCRdb has only the in-frame clones, and not every one. The table includes 77,000 or so clones, roughly four fifths detected once. The time point: week 47, end of study. With topical imiquimod, each dose of the vaccine consisted of 300 ug of mutant IDH1 20-mer peptide. V lost 5 bases, J lost 3 bases, and 11 bases lay in between. Germline CDR1 and CDR2: SGHTA and FQGNSA. The CDR3 extends over 13 amino acids. The sample is drawn from a study of a mutant IDH1 vaccine in newly diagnosed glioma. About the research overall: Visits designated V12 and V13 were conducted at weeks 35 and 47, respectively.

This chain uses TRBV7-2 with TRBJ2-7; D uncertain. Sequencing used PBMCs, obtained from a glioma patient whose treatment included an IDH1 peptide vaccine. This receptor was identified in a man in his forties or fifties with glioma. DNA for the CDR3: TGTGCCAGCAGCCCCGAGCCCCTCTACGAGCAGTACTTC. Translated, it gives CASSPEPLYEQYF.